The present TCR beta chain was sequenced within a study of cytomegalovirus exposure and HLA in healthy donors (dated by TCRdb to the late 2010s). Regarding the research as a whole: An earlier analysis of some 620 of the donors reported roughly 300 Gb of sequence data and 117 million unique TCR beta sequences obtained from about 170 million T cells. Roughly 300 gigabases of sequencing data and tens of millions of unique TCR sequences were included in an early release covering under 650 HLA-typed donors. Among the roughly 390 genotyped donors, more than 70% belonged to the genetic ancestry cluster associated with self-reported Caucasian donors. The study aimed to test whether signatures of past pathogen exposure could be identified by cataloging public T cell receptors. Using immunosequencing, the study profiled T cell repertoires from about 650 subjects and related those repertoires to cytomegalovirus serostatus. A separate validation cohort of roughly 130 different subjects was used in addition to the 666-subject first cohort. High-throughput TCR immunosequencing, statistical association of individual TCRs with disease status, and machine learning were combined to predict cytomegalovirus infection status. A later analysis re-analyzed previously published TCR beta repertoires from about 600 donors and added high-resolution HLA genotyping to study TCR occurrence patterns. The later analysis used no new phenotypic data to find candidate immune exposures, relying instead on TCR beta sequences and their occurrence across donors. An earlier analysis of 587 of the donors applied high-throughput TCR beta sequencing to assess whether each TCR beta V gene segment acted as functional or pseudogenic. Donor age, sex, ethnicity and CMV serostatus were collected together with the repertoire data. Genome-wide SNP genotypes for about 65% of the roughly 670 donors were used in a later genetic analysis, which treated that subset as a discovery cohort. All discovery cohort repertoires had been generated using a single sequencing platform. Class I and class II HLA loci were covered by the typing at four-digit resolution. Typing coverage varied by locus: roughly 629-640 donors for A, B, C, DRB1 and DQB1; about 520 for DQA1; more than 600 for DPA1; around 490 for DPB1. Roughly 5 DR-DQ haplotypes were handled as single units for association and clustering, since linkage in the cohort was strong. Among a few hundred genotyped donors of the cohort, an average of around 240,000 unique TCR beta nucleotide sequences were sequenced per donor, around a sixth of them non-productive.

From the cysteine up to the phenylalanine, the CDR3 has a length of 16 residues. CDR3 DNA is the only sequence kept; it has 48 bases, read in frame from the first base. V and J are trimmed by 5 bases and 6 bases, and the gene matches miss 13 bases of the junction. Looking up the germline V gene yields CDR1 SGHVS and CDR2 FQNEAQ. The full study reports these points: A further reported finding was that TCR beta sequences accurately predicted the HLA-A and HLA-B alleles for most subjects in the first cohort. Because the 87-base-pair reads could not distinguish some IMGT-functional V segments, including TRBV6-2 and TRBV6-3, those segments were excluded. In a later analysis, HLA-associated TCR beta chains were found to be more clonally expanded and to have lower generation probabilities than equally common non-associated chains. Because counts were too low, roughly 18 rarely observed V segments, including chromosome 9 orphons, were left out of the earlier analysis of some 600 of the donors. An association between a missense DCLRE1C variant and V-gene and J-gene trimming of TCR beta chains was found in a later genetic analysis and replicated in an independent cohort. Presence/absence analyses assumed roughly uniform sequencing depth across donors, an assumption that may not hold. For the cohort, immune exposure information was limited to CMV serostatus. Because some donors lacked HLA typing at each locus, the association tests relied only on the typed subset. In vitro tests confirmed that a few of the cytomegalovirus-associated TCR beta chains recognize cytomegalovirus antigens. According to the authors, the approach could potentially be generalized to other disease states and immunological phenotypes. According to a later analysis, parvovirus B19, influenza, CMV and Epstein-Barr virus appeared linked to several top co-occurrence clusters. A group of highly shared sequence variants was considered likely to be a technical artifact of the sequencing pipeline. This cohort had only TCR beta chains sequenced, and the lack of alpha or paired-chain data limited which features could be detected. Specific HLA alleles were associated with 16,951 TCR beta sequences at a false discovery rate of 0.05 in a later analysis. The study gave a list of 150 to 200 TCR beta chains associated with cytomegalovirus. In a later analysis, TCR association rates were found to vary across HLA loci, with the most associated TCRs seen for DRB1 alleles and the fewest for HLA-C alleles. Across donors, most TCR sequences were observed very rarely, whereas some public TCRs were present in many individuals. Strong co-occurrence of HLA alleles, especially DR and DQ, made assigning TCR associations to individual alleles difficult. Broadly in line with IMGT annotations, most TCR beta V segments showed up in productive rearrangements about 87% or about 30% of the time in an earlier analysis of a few hundred of the donors. Linkage disequilibrium might explain the correlated functional status among segregating V segments, but an unknown experimental factor could not be ruled out. In a later genetic analysis, fewer N-insertions in productive TCRs were reported among donors in an Asian-associated ancestry cluster than the roughly 700-donor mean. A later analysis found that most CMV-associated TCR beta chains appeared HLA-restricted, with HLA associations seemingly driven largely by CMV exposure. In both the original and validation cohorts, the classifier was reported to diagnose cytomegalovirus status with high specificity and sensitivity.

To note about this clone: The clone's antigen remains unknown. No base quality information exists; no much larger clone differs at one position.

The cohort consisted of hundreds of healthy bone marrow donors. At the time of sampling, all cohort members were nominally healthy, though unrecorded immune exposures were likely present. The donor was CMV seronegative and belonged to the group of under 400 seronegative cohort members. Every donor gave a peripheral blood sample, and the peripheral blood mononuclear cells from that sample were used for TCR beta sequencing. Genomic DNA was extracted from the blood cell samples with the Qiagen DNeasy Blood Extraction Kit. Receptor amplification or capture employed the immunoSEQ multiplex PCR assay. The multiplex PCR relied on a mix of 60 forward primers for TCR Vbeta segments and 13 reverse primers for TCR Jbeta segments. The CDR3 region of rearranged TCR beta genes was amplified from genomic DNA with a multiplex PCR assay. On the Illumina HiSeq System, the amplified TCR beta libraries were sequenced as 87-base-pair reads. In the paper's pipeline: In a later analysis, approximately 74 million unique TCR beta chains were counted across the 500 to 850 repertoires, and roughly 11 million of these chains were shared by at least two donors. A nearest-neighbor algorithm error-corrected the raw reads and collapsed the reads into unique sequences, merging closely related sequences to remove PCR and sequencing errors. CDR3 sequences were aligned to IMGT reference sequences to assign V, D and J gene segments. For a sequence to be retained, a match of at least six nucleotides was required to both a V gene segment and a J gene segment. Rearrangements were classified as productive when the CDR3 lacked stop codons and remained in frame with V and J, and all other rearrangements were classified as non-productive. Following IMGT convention, CDR3 was defined as the stretch from the second conserved V-encoded cysteine to the conserved J-encoded phenylalanine. The earlier analysis of about 610 of the donors excluded any sequence lacking an unambiguous match to a single V gene segment. In an earlier analysis of roughly 500 of the donors, V segments were called functional above 56.7% productive rearrangements and were called segregating when the between-donor standard deviation exceeded 5%. A statistical classification framework was built to diagnose cytomegalovirus status from the catalog of TCR beta chain sequences. A later analysis assigned V and J genes by comparing TCR nucleotide sequences with IMGT/GENE-DB human TR gene sequences. The TCRdist pipeline was used in a later analysis to assign CDR3 sequences and most-parsimonious VDJ recombination scenarios. In a later analysis, each TCR beta chain was defined by its CDR3 amino acid sequence together with its V-gene family, and reads lacking a unique V-gene family were excluded. A later analysis removed roughly 590 highly shared, low-generation-probability nucleotide sequences to deal with suspected cross-contamination and a sequencing artifact. In a later analysis, a clonal expansion index for each public chain was calculated from normalized within-repertoire ranks of inferred template counts. A later analysis computed generation probabilities with a VDJ recombination model fitted to out-of-frame rearrangements, and checked the results against IGoR. A later analysis scored TCR-TCR, TCR-HLA and TCR-CMV co-occurrence with hypergeometric tests, applying a repertoire-size bias correction to TCR pairs. False discovery rates were estimated in a later analysis by permuting HLA or CMV assignments 20 times. A later analysis grouped co-occurring TCRs with DBSCAN, adding TCRdist sequence similarity when clustering within HLA-allele-positive subsets. For co-occurrence clustering, repertoires with fewer than 30,000 or more than 120,000 public chains were excluded, along with about five repertoires with anomalous nucleotide sharing. TCRdb retrieved this table from immuneACCESS and kept in-frame rearrangements only. Not all clones are present; in checked studies, unresolved V genes account for under half, and no reason is known for the remainder. V, J and clone size reflect that table, while D and trimming were determined from the DNA. The sample has over 150,000 clones on record, around 90% of them singletons. The top ten hold 0.65% to 0.9% of the sample.

This TCR was recovered from a woman aged 25 to 45 in good health and CMV-seronegative. The rearranged segments are TRBV7-8 and TRBJ1-5; 7 junctional bases match TRBD1. The sequencing sample was made of PBMCs. The nucleotide sequence is TGTGCCAGCAGCCCGTCGACAGGGTTATTGGCTCAGCCCCAGCATTTT. Its protein product is CASSPSTGLLAQPQHF. Full variable domain (CDR3 extended with the reference TRBV7-8 and TRBJ1-5 proteins): GAGVSQSPRYKVAKRGQDVALRCDPISGHVSLFWYQQALGQGPEFLTYFQNEAQLDKSGLPSDRFFAERPEGSVSTLKIQRTQQEDSAVYLCASSPSTGLLAQPQHFGDGTRLSIL.